These 17 T cell receptor beta chains share one sample of origin, sequenced in a study of PD-1 blockade in mismatch repair-deficient tumors. Produced via immunoSEQ multiplex PCR; TCRdb's table is partial and in-frame only. Among under 50,000 clones listed, around 77% were seen once. Sample: PBMCs, taken before pembrolizumab treatment. The receptors come from an adult with mismatch repair-deficient cancer.

This clone was seen just once. This chain links TRBV6-5 with TRBJ1-1; TRBD1 agrees at 10 bases. The trim removed 2 bases at V and 10 bases at J, leaving 13 bases unmatched. Germline V CDR1 and CDR2: MNHEY, SVGAGI. The CDR3 has 16 residues. The CDR3 DNA reads as TGTGCCAGCAGTTACCCAAATTGGTTCGGACAGGGGGTAGCTTTCTTT. As protein: CASSYPNWFGQGVAFF.

The V call is TRBV6-6, the J call TRBJ1-5, with D uncertain. The CDR3 length is 16 residues. CDR1 is MNHNY, CDR2 SVGAGI, per germline (reference sequence). V gave up 6 bases and J gave up 2 bases, with 17 bases separating them. The CDR3 DNA follows: TGTGCCAGCAGCCCCCAAGGACGGACGGGCAATCAGCCCCAGCATTTT. It encodes CASSPQGRTGNQPQHF.

The chain is built from TRBV27 and TRBJ2-7, with unresolved D. CDR1 is MNHEY and CDR2 is SMNVEV in the germline V gene (reference sequence). The CDR3 is 12 amino acids. V was clipped by 2 bases and J by 4 bases, with 6 bases between them. For the CDR3, the DNA is TGTGCCAGCAGTTTAAAGGGTTACGAGCAGTACTTC. This encodes CASSLKGYEQYF.

This clone is deemed medium-sized (0.01 to 0.1%). This sequence joins TRBV27 and TRBJ2-1; D remains unclear. The CDR3 totals 13 residues. CDR1 and CDR2 (germline): MNHEY, SMNVEV (reference sequence). Trimming shortened V by 1 base and J by 6 bases, and 7 bases separated the two germline ends. CDR3 protein: CASSLFGPNEQFF. The CDR3 nucleotides are TGTGCCAGCAGTTTATTTGGCCCCAATGAGCAGTTCTTC.

This chain connects TRBV7-6 to TRBJ2-7, with 10 bases that match TRBD1. CDR3 size: 15 residues. Germline trimming cut 5 bases from V and 4 bases from J; bases unmatched to any gene: 8. The germline gives CDR1 SGHVS, CDR2 FNYEAQ. For the CDR3, the DNA is TGTGCCAGCAGCCGTACCGGGACAGGGGATTACGAGCAGTACTTC. Its protein product is CASSRTGTGDYEQYF.

The gene calls are TRBV6-6 and TRBJ2-7; 11 bases are shared with TRBD2. The CDR3 has 16 amino acids. Germline V gene sequence: CDR1 MNHNY, CDR2 SVGAGI (reference sequence). J was trimmed by 0 bases and V by 5 bases; bases with no gene match: 6. The CDR3 nucleotides read TGTGCCAGCAGTCAAACCGGGACTAGCGGCTCCTACGAGCAGTACTTC. Translating gives CASSQTGTSGSYEQYF.

The chain has TRBV2 and TRBJ1-2, with a tentative D call TRBD1 (5 bases). CDR1 and CDR2 (germline): SNHLY, FYNNEI. Trimming cost V 6 bases and J 8 bases, with 16 bases left between them. The CDR3 covers 13 residues. CDR3 DNA sequence: TGTGCCAGCAGCACCGGGACGGGAGGCGGCTACACCTTC. The encoded protein is CASSTGTGGGYTF. Combining the CDR3 with reference TRBV2 and TRBJ1-2 gives the whole variable domain EPEVTQTPSHQVTQMGQEVILRCVPISNHLYFYWYRQILGQKVEFLVSFYNNEISEKSEIFDDQFSVERPDGSNFTLKIRSTKLEDSAMYFCASSTGTGGGYTFGSGTRLTVV.

The chain links TRBV4-1 to TRBJ2-7, with TRBD2 identical over 10 bases. CDR1 MGHRA and CDR2 YSYEKL come from the germline V gene. The V gene end was trimmed by 3 bases and the J gene end by 3 bases; junction bases not matched to a gene: 8. The CDR3 extends over 16 amino acids. The CDR3 region has the DNA TGCGCCAGCAGCCATGAAGAAAGCGGGAGGGACTACGAGCAGTACTTC. Encoded protein: CASSHEESGRDYEQYF.

The rearrangement joins TRBV11-2 to TRBJ2-5, with D perhaps being TRBD1 or TRBD2 (5 bases each). Looked up from germline, CDR1 is SGHAT and CDR2 is FQNNGV. CDR3 length: 12 amino acids. Trimming cost V 5 bases and J 5 bases, with 9 bases left between them. CDR3 in amino acids: CASSGWGETQYF. The CDR3 coding sequence is TGTGCCAGCAGCGGGTGGGGGGAGACCCAGTACTTC.

This sequence joins TRBV6-1 and TRBJ2-3; D is perhaps TRBD2 (7 bases). This CDR3 contains 15 residues. The V gene lost 5 bases and the J gene lost 2 bases, with 14 bases spanning the gap. Germline CDR1 is MNHNS and CDR2 is SASEGT. The CDR3 nucleotides read TGTGCCAGCAGTCTAAGGGGGAGGGTCACAGATACGCAGTATTTT. Its translation is CASSLRGRVTDTQYF.

CDR3 coding DNA: TGCGCCAGCAGCTTGGCATCGCCAGGGGGGGGTGGCTACACCTTC. It is translated as CASSLASPGGGGYTF. This rearrangement joins TRBV5-1 to TRBJ1-2; TRBD1 matches at 7 bases. Germline-derived CDR1 and CDR2 are SGHRS and YFSETQ. This CDR3 spans 15 amino acids. The trim removed 0 bases at V and 7 bases at J, leaving 9 bases unmatched.

The chain combines TRBV9 with TRBJ2-7; D gene uncertain. The CDR3 length is 14 residues. Trimming removed 4 bases at V and 4 bases at J, with 15 bases between. Germline values: CDR1 SGDLS, CDR2 YYNGEE. For the CDR3, the DNA is TGTGCCAGCAGCCCCCGCGGAGTTGGATACGAGCAGTACTTC. This encodes CASSPRGVGYEQYF.

The table lists this clone with a count of one. V gene TRBV29-1 combines with J gene TRBJ2-3, with D perhaps being TRBD1 or TRBD2 (6 bases each). Germline V CDR1 and CDR2: SQVTM, ANQGSEA. This CDR3 spans 16 amino acids. Trimming pared 6 bases from V and 7 bases from J, leaving 26 bases between. CDR3: CSVRGHQEAPRNTQYF. In nucleotides, the CDR3 is TGCAGCGTCCGGGGGCACCAAGAGGCCCCTAGGAATACGCAGTATTTT.

The chain recombines TRBV27 with TRBJ1-1, with D possibly being TRBD1 (5 bases). This CDR3 comprises 12 residues. V gave up 6 bases and J gave up 5 bases, with 10 bases separating them. Germline V gene lookup returns CDR1 MNHEY and CDR2 SMNVEV (reference sequence). The CDR3, as DNA: TGTGCCAGCAGACTTGGGGGGACTGAAGCTTTCTTT. It specifies CASRLGGTEAFF.

This clone was found a few times. This chain connects TRBV2 to TRBJ2-7; tentatively, D is TRBD2 (5 bases). V lost 2 bases to trimming and J lost 1 base, with 6 bases between them. The CDR3 spans 13 residues. Looked up from germline, CDR1 is SNHLY and CDR2 is FYNNEI. DNA for the CDR3: TGTGCCAGCAGTGAACGAGGGTCCTACGAGCAGTACTTC. This gives the protein CASSERGSYEQYF.

The gene calls are TRBV5-4 and TRBJ2-5; the D is unclear. CDR3 length equals 13 residues. The germline V gene encodes CDR1 SGHNT and CDR2 YYREEE (reference sequence). V lost 1 base and J lost 5, with 9 bases in between. The DNA of the CDR3 is TGTGCCAGCAGCTTGACGTTGTCGGAGACCCAGTACTTC. As protein: CASSLTLSETQYF.

This clone was found a few times. The J gene is TRBJ2-2, the V gene TRBV9; the D gene is possibly TRBD2 (5 bases). V dropped 0 bases and J dropped 1 base, with 7 bases sitting between them. CDR1 is SGDLS and CDR2 is YYNGEE in the germline V gene. This CDR3 is 15 amino acids long. CDR3 DNA: TGTGCCAGCAGCGTAGTAAGCGGGAACACCGGGGAGCTGTTTTTT. Translating it yields CASSVVSGNTGELFF.